This T cell receptor (beta chain) was identified during a study of OX40 agonist ivuxolimab in advanced cancers. Overall study: Ivuxolimab, which patients received intravenously every 2 weeks, was dosed at 0.01 to 10 mg/kg. Allowance was made for prior anti-PD-1, anti-PD-L1 or anti-CTLA-4 therapy, and approximately 40% had some.

The CDR3 spans 15 residues. Germline CDR1 reads SGHRS; CDR2 reads YFSETQ. V shed 0 bases, J shed 4 bases, and the junction held 6 bases outside the gene matches. Assay: immunoSEQ multiplex PCR; the TCRdb copy retains only in-frame clones and omits some. This table has approximately 66,000 clones, approximately 88% appearing once. This chain connects TRBV5-1 to TRBJ1-2; 7 bases map to TRBD1. Sequences were derived from CD4+ or CD8+ T cells sorted from blood, sampled in a trial of the OX40 agonist ivuxolimab. The receptor was isolated from an adult with an advanced solid tumor such as melanoma, head and neck, liver or kidney cancer. The CDR3, as DNA: TGCGCCAGCAGCTTGGGCACAGGGGATTTCTATGGCTACACCTTC. Protein product: CASSLGTGDFYGYTF. Variable domain in full (rest from reference TRBV5-1 and TRBJ1-2): KAGVTQTPRYLIKTRGQQVTLSCSPISGHRSVSWYQQTPGQGLQFLFEYFSETQRNKGNFPGRFSGRQFSNSRSEMNVSTLELGDSALYLCASSLGTGDFYGYTFGSGTRLTVV.